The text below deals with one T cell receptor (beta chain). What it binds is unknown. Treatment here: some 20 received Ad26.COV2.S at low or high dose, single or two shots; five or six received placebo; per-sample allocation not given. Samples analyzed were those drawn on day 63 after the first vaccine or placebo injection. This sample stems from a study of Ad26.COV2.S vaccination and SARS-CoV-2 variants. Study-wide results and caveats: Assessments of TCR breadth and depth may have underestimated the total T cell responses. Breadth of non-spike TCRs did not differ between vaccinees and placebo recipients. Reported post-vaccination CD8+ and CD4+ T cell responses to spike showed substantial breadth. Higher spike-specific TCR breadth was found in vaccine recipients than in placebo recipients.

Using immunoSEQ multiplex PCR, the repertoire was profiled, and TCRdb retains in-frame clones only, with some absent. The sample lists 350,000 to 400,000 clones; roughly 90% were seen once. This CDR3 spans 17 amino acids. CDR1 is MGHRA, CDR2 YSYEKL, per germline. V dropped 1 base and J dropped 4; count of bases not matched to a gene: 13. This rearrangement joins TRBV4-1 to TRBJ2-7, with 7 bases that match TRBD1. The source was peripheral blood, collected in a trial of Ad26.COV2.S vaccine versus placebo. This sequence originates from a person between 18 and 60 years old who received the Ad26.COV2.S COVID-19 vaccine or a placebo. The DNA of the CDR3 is TGCGCCAGCAGCCAAGCGGGCTCCGGGACAGTCCCTTACGAGCAGTACTTC. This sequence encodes CASSQAGSGTVPYEQYF.